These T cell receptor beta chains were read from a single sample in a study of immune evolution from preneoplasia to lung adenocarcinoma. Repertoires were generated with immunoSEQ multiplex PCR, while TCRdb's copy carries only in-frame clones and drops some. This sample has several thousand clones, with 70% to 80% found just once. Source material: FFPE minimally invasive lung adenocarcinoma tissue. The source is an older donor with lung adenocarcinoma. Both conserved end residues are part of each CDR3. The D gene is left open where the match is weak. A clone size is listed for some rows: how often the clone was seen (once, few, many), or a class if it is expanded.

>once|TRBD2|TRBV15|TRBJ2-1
CATRRLAGAFTTHGEQFF
TGTGCCACCAGGCGACTAGCGGGAGCTTTCACCACCCACGGTGAGCAGTTCTTC
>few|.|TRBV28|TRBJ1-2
CASTQPQERYGYTF
TGTGCCAGCACCCAACCTCAGGAGAGATATGGCTACACCTTC
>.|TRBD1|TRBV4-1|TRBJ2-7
CASSQAGTGPYEQYF
TGCGCCAGCAGCCAGGCCGGGACAGGGCCCTACGAGCAGTACTTC
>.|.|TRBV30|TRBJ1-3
CAWSARGGNTIYF
TGTGCCTGGAGTGCCCGGGGTGGGAACACCATATATTTT
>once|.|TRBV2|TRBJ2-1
CASSEDGSSYNEQFF
TGTGCCAGCAGTGAGGACGGGAGCTCCTACAATGAGCAGTTCTTC
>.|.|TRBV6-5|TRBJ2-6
CASSFRVAGANVLTF
TGTGCCAGCAGTTTCAGGGTCGCTGGGGCCAACGTCCTGACTTTC
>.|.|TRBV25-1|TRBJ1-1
CASSETGMNTEAFF
TGTGCCAGCAGTGAAACAGGGATGAACACTGAAGCTTTCTTT
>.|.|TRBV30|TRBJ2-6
CAWSVTGSGANVLTF
TGTGCCTGGAGTGTAACCGGGTCTGGGGCCAACGTCCTGACTTTC
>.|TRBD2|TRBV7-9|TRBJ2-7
CASGLAGNTGEQYF
TGTGCCAGCGGACTAGCGGGAAACACTGGCGAGCAGTACTTC
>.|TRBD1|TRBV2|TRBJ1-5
CASSLQGQPQHF
TGTGCCAGCAGTCTACAGGGGCAGCCCCAGCATTTT
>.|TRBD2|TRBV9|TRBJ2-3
CASSVGLAANSYTQYF
TGTGCCAGCAGCGTAGGACTAGCGGCCAACTCATATACGCAGTATTTT
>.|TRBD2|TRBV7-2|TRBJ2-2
CASSLHGTSGANTGELFF
TGTGCCAGCAGCCTGCACGGGACTAGCGGGGCGAACACCGGGGAGCTGTTTTTT
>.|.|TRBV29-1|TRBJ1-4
CSVEEGGIREKLFF
TGCAGCGTTGAAGAGGGGGGGATAAGGGAAAAACTGTTTTTT
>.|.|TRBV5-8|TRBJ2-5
CASSLRVETQYF
TGTGCCAGCAGCTTAAGGGTGGAGACCCAGTACTTC
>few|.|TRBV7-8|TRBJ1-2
CASSQDLIGYTF
TGTGCCAGCAGCCAGGACCTTATAGGCTACACCTTC
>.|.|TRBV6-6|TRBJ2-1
CASSYSYYYEQFF
TGTGCCAGCAGTTACTCATATTACTATGAGCAGTTCTTC
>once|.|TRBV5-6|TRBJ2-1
CASSLGLSSYNEQFF
TGTGCCAGCAGCTTGGGACTGAGCTCCTACAATGAGCAGTTCTTC
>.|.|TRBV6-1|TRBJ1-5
CASDRGNQPQHF
TGTGCCAGTGATAGAGGCAATCAGCCCCAGCATTTT
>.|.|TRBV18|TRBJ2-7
CASSPDLAGEQYF
TGTGCCAGCTCACCGGACCTGGCGGGGGAGCAGTACTTC